This T cell receptor beta chain comes out of a study of shared clonotypes between healthy human individuals. Assay used: immunoSEQ multiplex PCR; TCRdb lists only in-frame clones, some missing. This table holds approximately 2.5 million clones, roughly 92% found once. Germline V gives CDR1 LNHDA, CDR2 SQIVND (reference sequence). The CDR3 is 16 residues long. The V and J ends lost 11 bases and 5 bases, in that order; junction bases with no gene match: 17. Material for sequencing was naive CD4+ T cells sorted from blood. The subset was: CD45RA+ positively selected. The chain combines TRBV19 with TRBJ2-2, with 7 bases aligning to TRBD1. This TCR derives from a man aged 18 to 29 in good health. CDR3 sequence (DNA): TGTGCCTCCCAACCGGGACAGCTTAGGAGGACCGGGGAGCTGTTTTTT. Protein product: CASQPGQLRRTGELFF.